This TCR beta chain was captured by sequencing in a study of cytomegalovirus exposure and HLA in healthy donors. The V gene's germline CDR1 is SGHDT and CDR2 YYEEEE. The CDR3 is 17 amino acids. The ends lost 0 bases at V and 2 bases at J; junction bases unmatched: 7. PCR amplification relied on 60 Vbeta primers (plus 13 Jbeta primers). Produced via immunoSEQ multiplex PCR; TCRdb's table is partial and in-frame only. Of about 180,000 clones in the sample, around 80% were seen once. The chain is built from TRBV5-6 and TRBJ2-2; 7 nucleotides agree with TRBD2. The material sequenced was PBMCs. The receptor comes from a girl aged 10-17 years in good health and CMV-seropositive. Written as DNA, the CDR3 is TGTGCCAGCAGCTTGGAGGAGACTAGCCTTAACACCGGGGAGCTGTTTTTT. Residues: CASSLEETSLNTGELFF. Full variable domain (remainder filled in from reference TRBV5-6 and TRBJ2-2): DAGVTQSPTHLIKTRGQQVTLRCSPKSGHDTVSWYQQALGQGPQFIFQYYEEEERQRGNFPDRFSGHQFPNYSSELNVNALLLGDSALYLCASSLEETSLNTGELFFGEGSRLTVL.